This T cell receptor beta chain was sequenced during a study of cytomegalovirus exposure and HLA in healthy donors. Overall study findings and caveats: In a later analysis, HLA-associated beta chains showed higher expansion and lower generation probabilities than comparable chains.

A remark on this clone: The antigen is undetermined.

It was with 60 Vbeta and 13 Jbeta primers that the PCR ran. The assay was immunoSEQ multiplex PCR, and TCRdb's table has in-frame clones only and misses some. Of roughly 200,000 clones in the sample, roughly 83% were seen once. CDR1 and CDR2 (germline): MNHNS, SASEGT. V was clipped by 7 bases and J by 5 bases; unmatched bases: 7. The CDR3 runs 14 residues. The chain is built from TRBV6-1 and TRBJ2-5; 10 nucleotides match TRBD1. The TCR comes from a boy aged 2 to 9 in good health and CMV-seronegative. The sample comprised PBMCs. The CDR3 DNA sequence: TGTGCCAGCAATCGTGACAGGGGGCGGGAGACCCAGTACTTC. It yields the protein CASNRDRGRETQYF.